This TCR beta chain was captured in a study of shared clonotypes between healthy human individuals (TCRdb year 2020). With respect to the entire study: The cohort included a few men and a couple of women between 18 and 49 years of age. Between about 0.9 and 9 billion PBMCs per donor were obtained by leukapheresis. Libraries were prepared and TCR repertoires were sequenced by different laboratories using diverse techniques, in order to increase sequencing depth and limit assay-specific biases. To estimate repertoire size and how much clonotype sharing occurs between individuals, the study deeply sequenced the blood TCR repertoires of 4 to 6 healthy adults. Per donor, three plates each were used for CD4 naive and CD4 memory, two for CD8 naive, and one for CD8 memory.

The donors were healthy, HIV-negative adults who had no recently reported acute infections or vaccinations. Every donor was a Caucasian adult living in Nashville, Tennessee, USA. Magnetic negative selection was used to enrich CD4+ T cells, after which naive cells were positively selected on CD45RA and the negative fraction became the memory subset. Blood was collected by leukapheresis, and PBMCs were isolated by Ficoll-Histopaque density gradient centrifugation and then cryopreserved in liquid nitrogen vapor phase. Analytical flow cytometry was used to check the purity and quantity of every magnetically sorted T cell population. Genomic DNA was isolated from every sorted fraction and measured by UV absorbance on a Nanodrop 2000c. TCR CDR3 regions were amplified from genomic DNA by multiplex PCR using the deep immunoSEQ assay. For each cell subset, the extracted genomic DNA was distributed evenly across all wells of several immunoSEQ 96-well plates, and each plate served as one replicate. For sorted subsets, each replicate PCR was loaded with roughly 0.2 ug genomic DNA, equivalent to 30,000 to 35,000 T cell genomes. Purified libraries were measured with a Qubit 3.0 fluorometer, size-checked on a Bioanalyzer 2100, and measured again with the KAPA Library Quantification kit. Every immunoSEQ 96-well plate was sequenced on a separate single-read 150-cycle Illumina NextSeq 550 flow cell. The authors processed their data as follows. Because the immunoSEQ output held only junctional sequences and lacked quality scores, the filtering could not match the filtering applied to full-length reads. Sequences were annotated with PyIR, a Python wrapper for IgBLAST v1.9, and V/J genes and CDR3 were assigned using IMGT germline references. Any read was removed if the V/J assignment was weak (E-value above 1e-6), the CDR3 was missing, or the read contained stop codons, out-of-frame junctions, or ambiguous translated residues. V3J clonotypes were defined as sequences sharing the same inferred V gene, J gene, and CDR3 amino acid sequence. Percentage overlap between repertoires was computed as shared unique clonotypes divided by the size of the smaller repertoire. Repertoire richness was assessed with RTK rarefaction, the Chao1 estimator, and Recon v2.1 estimates of unobserved clonotypes. For all TCRbeta clonotypes obtained by the gDNA method from four donors, generation probabilities were computed with OLGA. This immuneACCESS table, as held by TCRdb, lists in-frame sequences with V and J called but not all clones. Of the missing ones, under half trace to an unresolved V gene in checked studies; the others have no known cause. V, J and clone size reflect that table, while D and trimming were determined from the DNA. This sample lists approximately 980,000 clones; more than 75% were detected once. In total, the top ten clones hold over 1.3% of the sample.

CDR1 WNHNN and CDR2 SYGVQD are derived from the germline V gene (reference sequence). Including cysteine and phenylalanine, the CDR3 has 15 amino acids. Of the read, only the CDR3 DNA is kept; its 45 bases are in frame from base 1. Cut back by 5 bases and 7 bases, the V and J ends lie 18 bases apart. Points the paper makes about the study in general: Incomplete sequencing was indicated by rarefaction of sorted-subset datasets, despite the large sequencing depth. Sampling was limited to blood, and TCR repertoires in tissue likely differ from TCR repertoires in blood. Pairwise subsampling led to the expectation that sequencing depth would affect the degree of clonotype sharing among donors. Approximately 4.8% of naive CD4, 3.5% of naive CD8, approximately 2.2% of memory CD4, and around 0.4% of memory CD8 clonotypes were shared across four donors. The small number of donors limited the genetic and exposure-history diversity represented. Compared with non-shared clonotypes, the clonotypes found in all four sorted-subset donors had higher generation probabilities. Naive subsets generally had larger estimated clonotype richness than memory subsets.

Remarks on this clone: The clone's antigen remains unknown. Base qualities are not recorded, but no much larger clone differs from it by a single base.

The rearranged segments are TRBV10-1 and TRBJ2-1; TRBD2 might be the D gene, on 6 matching bases. The clonotype originates from a man between 18 and 35 years old in good health. The sequencing input was memory CD4+ T cells sorted from blood. Interpreted using the paper, the cell subset or site label stands for: CD45RA-negative fraction. The CDR3 has the sequence CASSSDWGGGNEQFF. The base sequence is TGCGCCAGCAGTTCTGACTGGGGTGGGGGGAATGAGCAGTTCTTC.